The present T cell receptor (beta chain) was sequenced within a study of blood T cell repertoires in COVID-19 (dated by TCRdb to the early 2020s). For context, the study as a whole: Collaborator samples came from the United States, Italy and Spain and covered acute and convalescent phases of COVID-19. The material from the prospective study consisted of cDNA or gDNA derived from T cells, B-cell-depleted T cells, or PBMCs. The dataset comprised deeply sampled blood TCRbeta repertoires from subjects exposed to, actively infected with, or recovered from COVID-19. A freely available public database, intended as a resource for researchers studying the immune response to SARS-CoV-2, is where the repertoires were released. The samples were drawn from two sources: the first 160 participants of the ongoing ImmuneRACE study, and 1,200 or so subjects contributed by 6 global collaborators. Nearly every sample came with metadata listing a de-identified subject ID, COVID-19 status, age in years and sex. Where available, HLA class I and class II types were taken from metadata supplied by the sample provider and were not determined by assay-based typing.

This clone was seen a few times. Its antigen has not been determined. Nothing much larger sits one base from this clone, and base qualities are not available. In the same sample, other DNA sequences code for this CDR3. Whole blood was collected in K2EDTA tubes by collaborating institutions according to the institutions' own protocols. For TCRbeta analysis, collaborators shipped samples in one of three forms: frozen whole blood, isolated PBMCs, or DNA extracted from either of those sample types. Deletion took 6 bases off V and 2 bases off J, with a span of 10 bases between the germline ends. The germline V gene encodes CDR1 KGHSH and CDR2 LQKENI. Including cysteine and phenylalanine, the CDR3 has 13 amino acids. Kept here is only the CDR3 DNA, which spans 39 bases and is read in frame from base 1. What the study reported, not specific to this receptor: The quantity of clinical and demographic metadata differed by source and by participant and was supplied without curation.

TCRbeta CDR3 regions were amplified from genomic DNA by means of the immunoSEQ Assay, a bias-controlled multiplex PCR. Processing in the source paper ran as follows. Within the assay, amplification of reference gene primers was used to estimate how many nucleated cells each sample contained. Sequence reads were collapsed and filtered to measure the absolute abundance of every unique TCRbeta CDR3 rearrangement. For each sample, productive Simpson clonality was calculated by taking the square root of Simpson's diversity index across productive rearrangements. In TCRdb, the immuneACCESS table is reduced to in-frame sequences with V and J assigned. These tables do not hold every clone; where another copy was compared, an unresolved V gene accounts for under half, and the others remain unexplained. Clonal size and the V and J genes are those of that table, whereas D and trimming came from the DNA. A total of about 160,000 clones appear in this sample, around 84% of them only once. The top ten clones comprise approximately 1% of the sample.

The TCR was taken from a man aged 35-49 years with acute or convalescent COVID-19. The sample was peripheral blood. The sequence joins TRBV18 to TRBJ1-2; the D segment could be TRBD1, given 6 matching bases. The DNA reads TGTGCCAGCTCGCCTGACAGGAACTATGGCTACACCTTC. Translated, it gives CASSPDRNYGYTF.